Shown below are 24 T cell receptor beta chains from a single sample sequenced in a study of blood T cell repertoires in COVID-19. Measured with immunoSEQ multiplex PCR; TCRdb has only the in-frame clones, and not every one. This table has 130,000 to 150,000 clones, less than 90% appearing once. Sequenced sample: PBMCs or T cells enriched from blood (not recorded which). The receptors derive from a man between 35 and 55 years old with acute COVID-19.

The chain couples TRBV7-9 to TRBJ2-1; D is perhaps TRBD2 (5 bases). V was clipped by 2 bases and J by 8 bases, with 7 bases between them. CDR1 is SEHNR and CDR2 is FQNEAQ in the germline V gene (reference sequence). This CDR3 contains 12 residues. The CDR3 nucleotides are TGTGCCAGCAGCTTATTAGCGCATGAGCAGTTCTTC. Translation gives CASSLLAHEQFF.

The V call is TRBV27, the J call TRBJ2-1, with a weak D call TRBD2 (5 bases). Germline CDR1 is MNHEY and CDR2 is SMNVEV (reference sequence). CDR3 length equals 13 residues. Deletions cut 5 bases from V and 9 bases from J, with 14 bases between. The DNA of the CDR3 is TGTGCCAGCAGTCCCCGGGGAGCGGTTGAGCAGTTCTTC. This codes for CASSPRGAVEQFF.

V and J are TRBV7-2 and TRBJ2-3; 11 bases agree with TRBD2. The CDR3 is 16 residues long. V shed 5 bases and J 2 bases; nucleotides not matched to a gene: 6. The germline gives CDR1 SGHTA, CDR2 FQGNSA. The CDR3 DNA reads as TGTGCCAGCAGCGACGGACTAGCGGGCGACACAGATACGCAGTATTTT. Translation: CASSDGLAGDTDTQYF.

The rearrangement links TRBV9 to TRBJ1-2; D gene ambiguous. The CDR3 extends over 14 amino acids. Trimming removed 4 bases from V and 2 bases from J, with 12 bases in between. Germline V CDR1 and CDR2: SGDLS, YYNGEE. The CDR3 region has the DNA TGTGCCAGCAGCCCGGGAAGCCGCAACTATGGCTACACCTTC. It codes for CASSPGSRNYGYTF.

This clone was counted a single time. The chain recombines TRBV5-1 with TRBJ2-7; 7 bases fit TRBD1. V lost 0 bases, J lost 1 base, and 1 base stayed unmatched. The CDR3 runs 14 residues. Germline V gene sequence: CDR1 SGHRS, CDR2 YFSETQ. CDR3 in amino acids: CASSLEGQSYEQYF. CDR3 sequence (DNA): TGCGCCAGCAGCTTGGAGGGACAGTCCTACGAGCAGTACTTC. Together with reference TRBV5-1 and TRBJ2-7, the CDR3 gives the full variable domain: KAGVTQTPRYLIKTRGQQVTLSCSPISGHRSVSWYQQTPGQGLQFLFEYFSETQRNKGNFPGRFSGRQFSNSRSEMNVSTLELGDSALYLCASSLEGQSYEQYFGPGTRLTVT.

The chain carries TRBV28 and TRBJ2-5, with 7 nucleotides matching TRBD1. The CDR3 runs 13 residues. From germline, CDR1 is MDHEN and CDR2 SYDVKM. The ends lost 2 bases at V and 5 bases at J; junction bases unmatched: 2. The CDR3 sequence: CASSLRGRETQYF. As DNA, the CDR3 is TGTGCCAGCAGTTTAAGGGGGCGGGAGACCCAGTACTTC.

The chain couples TRBV28 to TRBJ2-7; no definite D call. Germline values: CDR1 MDHEN, CDR2 SYDVKM. Trimming cost V 1 base and J 0 bases, with 10 bases left between them. This CDR3 comprises 15 residues. CDR3 in DNA: TGTGCCAGCAGTTTATTGGTCAGTTACTCCTACGAGCAGTACTTC. Protein product: CASSLLVSYSYEQYF.

The rearrangement uses TRBV28 and TRBJ1-6; the D is unclear. The V gene lost 8 bases and the J gene lost 10 bases, with 12 bases spanning the gap. The CDR3 is 12 amino acids. Germline CDR1 and CDR2: MDHEN and SYDVKM. CDR3 DNA: TGTGCCAGCTCACGGCGGGGATCACCCCTCCACTTT. Its protein is CASSRRGSPLHF.

The genes are TRBV7-9 and TRBJ2-5; TRBD1 matches at 11 bases. The germline gives CDR1 SEHNR, CDR2 FQNEAQ (reference sequence). After removal of 5 bases from V and 4 bases from J, the junction contained 6 bases not matched to a gene. The CDR3 has 15 amino acids. The CDR3 is CASSLRGQGGETQYF. The CDR3 bases are TGTGCCAGCAGCCTCCGGGGACAGGGGGGAGAGACCCAGTACTTC.

This chain uses TRBV5-4 with TRBJ1-1; the D is unclear. CDR1 and CDR2 from the germline V gene are SGHNT and YYREEE (reference sequence). V dropped 0 bases and J dropped 0 bases, with 9 bases sitting between them. This CDR3 comprises 15 residues. CDR3 region: CASSLAEGMNTEAFF. Here the CDR3 DNA reads TGTGCCAGCAGCTTGGCCGAGGGCATGAACACTGAAGCTTTCTTT.

The chain is built from TRBV27 and TRBJ2-2; 10 bases align to TRBD1. With V trimmed by 6 bases and J by 3 bases, 1 base remained unmatched. The CDR3 loop spans 14 amino acids. The germline CDR1 and CDR2 sequences are MNHEY and SMNVEV (reference sequence). The CDR3 DNA is TGTGCCAGCAGGGACAGGGGGTACACCGGGGAGCTGTTTTTT. This translates into CASRDRGYTGELFF.

The V gene is TRBV7-9, the J gene TRBJ2-3; TRBD2 agrees at 10 bases. V was clipped by 1 base and J by 2 bases; unmatched bases: 6. The CDR3 sequence is 17 residues long. Germline V gives CDR1 SEHNR, CDR2 FQNEAQ (reference sequence). For the CDR3, the DNA is TGTGCCAGCAGCTTAGTCCCTAGCGGGAGTTTCACAGATACGCAGTATTTT. Translating it yields CASSLVPSGSFTDTQYF.

This chain uses TRBV5-1 with TRBJ2-5, with D uncertain. Per germline, CDR1 SGHRS and CDR2 YFSETQ. The CDR3 has 14 amino acids. Trimming cost V 3 bases and J 1 base, with 10 bases left between them. In DNA form, the CDR3 reads TGCGCCAGCAGCTCTACAACGGGCCAAGAGACCCAGTACTTC. Translating it yields CASSSTTGQETQYF.

This chain uses TRBV19 with TRBJ1-2; possibly TRBD1 for D (6 bases). V was clipped by 4 bases and J by 6 bases, with 12 bases between them. From germline, CDR1 is LNHDA and CDR2 SQIVND (reference sequence). The CDR3 has 13 amino acids. The CDR3 loop is CASSKQGMNGYTF. CDR3 coding DNA: TGTGCCAGTAGTAAACAGGGAATGAATGGCTACACCTTC. Full variable domain (outside the CDR3, taken from reference TRBV19 and TRBJ1-2): DGGITQSPKYLFRKEGQNVTLSCEQNLNHDAMYWYRQDPGQGLRLIYYSQIVNDFQKGDIAEGYSVSREKKESFPLTVTSAQKNPTAFYLCASSKQGMNGYTFGSGTRLTVV.

The chain links TRBV15 to TRBJ1-1; D is perhaps TRBD1 (5 bases). The germline V gene encodes CDR1 LNHNV and CDR2 YYDKDF (reference sequence). The length of the CDR3 is 15 residues. Trimming took 0 bases from V and 1 from J, leaving 9 bases between them. CDR3 residues: CATSRDGGENTEAFF. CDR3 DNA: TGTGCCACCAGCAGAGATGGGGGGGAGAACACTGAAGCTTTCTTT.

The chain links TRBV28 to TRBJ1-4; 9 bases are shared with TRBD1. V lost 9 bases to trimming and J lost 7 bases; unmatched junction nucleotides: 9. The CDR3 sequence is 14 residues long. Germline values: CDR1 MDHEN, CDR2 SYDVKM. The CDR3 bases are TGTGCCAGTGAACCACAGGGGGCAGGTGAAAAACTGTTTTTT. Protein product: CASEPQGAGEKLFF.

In this sample, this clone turned up a few times. The CDR3, as DNA: TGTGCCACCAGTGTCGGCAGGAACTATGGCTACACCTTC. Encoded protein: CATSVGRNYGYTF. The rearrangement uses TRBV24-1 and TRBJ1-2; D not certain. Trimming stripped 5 bases from V and 2 bases from J, with 8 bases between. This CDR3 is 13 amino acids long. Germline V gene sequence: CDR1 KGHDR, CDR2 SFDVKD.

This chain connects TRBV7-6 to TRBJ1-5, with TRBD1 matching over 12 bases. This CDR3 has 19 residues. The V segment lost 2 bases and the J segment 1 base; nucleotides outside the gene matches: 9. In germline, CDR1 is SGHVS, CDR2 FNYEAQ. This CDR3 is CASSLSRGTGGASNQPQHF. CDR3 nucleotide sequence: TGTGCCAGCAGCTTAAGCCGGGGGACAGGGGGCGCGAGCAATCAGCCCCAGCATTTT. Full variable domain (outside the CDR3, taken from reference TRBV7-6 and TRBJ1-5): GAGVSQSPRYKVTKRGQDVALRCDPISGHVSLYWYRQALGQGPEFLTYFNYEAQQDKSGLPNDRFSAERPEGSISTLTIQRTEQRDSAMYRCASSLSRGTGGASNQPQHFGDGTRLSIL.

The chain uses TRBV27 and TRBJ2-1; D may be TRBD2 (5 bases). Germline CDR1 and CDR2: MNHEY and SMNVEV (reference sequence). V dropped 7 bases and J dropped 7 bases, with 20 bases sitting between them. The length of the CDR3 is 15 residues. The CDR3 here is CASKPAVNRGNEQFF. CDR3 sequence (DNA): TGTGCCAGCAAACCGGCCGTAAATCGAGGGAATGAGCAGTTCTTC.

V is TRBV27 and J is TRBJ2-3; TRBD2 matches 8 bases. The CDR3 consists of 15 residues. Germline lookup yields CDR1 MNHEY and CDR2 SMNVEV (reference sequence). J was trimmed by 0 bases and V by 5 bases; bases with no gene match: 4. Here the CDR3 DNA reads TGTGCCAGCAGTGCATCTAGCGGGAGCACAGATACGCAGTATTTT. This encodes CASSASSGSTDTQYF.

The chain carries TRBV7-7 and TRBJ2-5; 9 bases line up with TRBD2. V lost 5 bases to trimming and J lost 2 bases; unmatched junction nucleotides: 3. Germline V CDR1 and CDR2: SSHAT, FNYEAQ (reference sequence). The CDR3 length is 14 residues. Here the CDR3 reads CASSRSGGQETQYF. The DNA for the CDR3 is TGTGCCAGCAGCCGCAGCGGGGGGCAAGAGACCCAGTACTTC.

This clone was seen a single time. The chain employs TRBV15 and TRBJ2-1; tentative D call: TRBD1 (6 bases). There are 17 residues in the CDR3. The germline V gene has CDR1 LNHNV and CDR2 YYDKDF (reference sequence). Trimming cost V 3 bases and J 1 base, with 16 bases left between them. The CDR3 coding sequence is TGTGCCACCAGCAGCCATACACAGGGCCTTTCCTACAATGAGCAGTTCTTC. Its translation is CATSSHTQGLSYNEQFF.

The V call is TRBV19, the J call TRBJ2-1; 8 bases agree with TRBD2. The CDR3 totals 15 residues. Germline V gives CDR1 LNHDA, CDR2 SQIVND (reference sequence). With V trimmed by 4 bases and J by 6 bases, 8 bases remained unmatched. The DNA for the CDR3 is TGTGCCAGTAGTACGGGACTAGGATCTCGCAATGAGCAGTTCTTC. Protein product: CASSTGLGSRNEQFF.

This clone was counted once. The J gene is TRBJ2-2, the V gene TRBV11-3; 9 positions match TRBD2. The CDR3 is made up of 16 amino acids. Trimming took 4 bases from V and 8 from J; bases not matched to a gene: 11. Germline V gives CDR1 SGHNT, CDR2 YENEEA. The CDR3 spells CASSSLAGKDEGELFF. For the CDR3, the DNA is TGTGCCAGCAGCTCCCTAGCGGGGAAAGACGAAGGGGAGCTGTTTTTT.